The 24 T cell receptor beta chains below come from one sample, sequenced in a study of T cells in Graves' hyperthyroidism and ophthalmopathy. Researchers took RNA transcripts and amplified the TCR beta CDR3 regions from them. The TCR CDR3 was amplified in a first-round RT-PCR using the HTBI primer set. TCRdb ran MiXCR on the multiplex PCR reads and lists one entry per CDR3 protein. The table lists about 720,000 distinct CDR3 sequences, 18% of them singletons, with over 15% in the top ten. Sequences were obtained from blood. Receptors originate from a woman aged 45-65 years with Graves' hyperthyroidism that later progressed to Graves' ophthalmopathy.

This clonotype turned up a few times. The CDR3 is CASSRQTGGTEKLFF. DNA of the CDR3: TGTGCCAGCAGCCGACAAACAGGGGGCACGGAAAAACTGTTTTTT. V and J are TRBV5-4 and TRBJ1-4; TRBD1 agrees at 9 bases. The trim removed 4 bases at V and 8 bases at J, leaving 9 bases unmatched. CDR1 SGHNT and CDR2 YYREEE come from the germline V gene (reference sequence). This CDR3 comprises 15 residues.

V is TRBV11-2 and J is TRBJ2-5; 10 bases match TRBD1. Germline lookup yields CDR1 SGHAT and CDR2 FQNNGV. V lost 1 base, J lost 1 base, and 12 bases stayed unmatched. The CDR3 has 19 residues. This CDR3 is CASSLGRPEGTGVQETQYF. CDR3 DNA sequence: TGTGCCAGCAGCTTAGGCCGACCCGAAGGGACAGGGGTCCAAGAGACCCAGTACTTC.

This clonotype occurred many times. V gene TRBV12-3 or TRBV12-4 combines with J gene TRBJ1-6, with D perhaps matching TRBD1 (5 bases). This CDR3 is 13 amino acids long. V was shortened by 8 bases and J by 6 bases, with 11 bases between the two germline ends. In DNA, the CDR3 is TGTGCCAGCTGTACGGGGCTTAATTCACCCCTCCACTTT. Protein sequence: CASCTGLNSPLHF.

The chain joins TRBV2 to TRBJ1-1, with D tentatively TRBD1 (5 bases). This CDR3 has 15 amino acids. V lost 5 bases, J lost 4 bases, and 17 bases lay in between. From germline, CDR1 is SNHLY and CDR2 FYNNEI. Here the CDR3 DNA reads TGTGCCAGCAGTCCCTTAGGGGTGGGCGGCACTGAAGCTTTCTTT. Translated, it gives CASSPLGVGGTEAFF.

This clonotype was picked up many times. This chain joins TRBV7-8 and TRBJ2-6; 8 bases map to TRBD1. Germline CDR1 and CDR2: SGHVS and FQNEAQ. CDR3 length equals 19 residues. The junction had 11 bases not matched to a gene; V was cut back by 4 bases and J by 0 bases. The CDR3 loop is CASSWTGLVLSSGANVLTF. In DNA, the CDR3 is TGTGCCAGCAGCTGGACAGGGTTGGTACTATCCTCTGGGGCCAACGTCCTGACTTTC.

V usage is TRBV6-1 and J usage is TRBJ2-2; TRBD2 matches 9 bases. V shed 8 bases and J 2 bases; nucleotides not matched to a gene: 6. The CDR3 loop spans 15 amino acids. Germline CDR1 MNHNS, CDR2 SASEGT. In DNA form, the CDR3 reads TGTGCCAGCGTGGTAGCGGGGGCTAACACCGGGGAGCTGTTTTTT. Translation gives CASVVAGANTGELFF.

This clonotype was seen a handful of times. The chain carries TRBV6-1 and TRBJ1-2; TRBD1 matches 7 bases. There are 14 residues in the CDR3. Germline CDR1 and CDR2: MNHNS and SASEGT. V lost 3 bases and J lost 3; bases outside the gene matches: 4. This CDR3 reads CASSDQDRDYGYTF. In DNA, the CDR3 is TGTGCCAGCAGTGACCAAGACAGGGACTATGGCTACACCTTC.

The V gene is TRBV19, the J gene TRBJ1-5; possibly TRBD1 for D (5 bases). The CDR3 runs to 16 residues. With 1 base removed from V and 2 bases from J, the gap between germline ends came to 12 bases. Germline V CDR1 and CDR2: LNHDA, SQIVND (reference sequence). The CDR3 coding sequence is TGTGCCAGTAGTATAGTGGCAGGGAAGGGCAATCAGCCCCAGCATTTT. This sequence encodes CASSIVAGKGNQPQHF.

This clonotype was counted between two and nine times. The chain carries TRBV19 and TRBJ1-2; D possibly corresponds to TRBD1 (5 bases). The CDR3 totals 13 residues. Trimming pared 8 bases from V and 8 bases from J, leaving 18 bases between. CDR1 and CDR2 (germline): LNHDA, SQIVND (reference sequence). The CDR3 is CASEGTGNEGYTF. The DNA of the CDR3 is TGTGCCAGTGAGGGGACGGGCAACGAAGGCTACACCTTC.

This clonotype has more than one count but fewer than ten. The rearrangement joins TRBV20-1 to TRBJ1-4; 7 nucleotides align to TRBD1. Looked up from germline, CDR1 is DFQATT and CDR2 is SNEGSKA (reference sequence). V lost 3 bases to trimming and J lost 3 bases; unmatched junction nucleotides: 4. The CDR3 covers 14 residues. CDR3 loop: CSARAGGPNEKLFF. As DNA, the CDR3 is TGCAGTGCTAGGGCAGGGGGTCCTAATGAAAAACTGTTTTTT.

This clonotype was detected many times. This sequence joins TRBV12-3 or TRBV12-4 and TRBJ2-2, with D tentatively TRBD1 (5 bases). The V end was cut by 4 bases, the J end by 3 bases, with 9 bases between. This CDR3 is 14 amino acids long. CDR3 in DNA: TGTGCCAGCAGTTATGGGGCATACACCGGGGAGCTGTTTTTT. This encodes CASSYGAYTGELFF.

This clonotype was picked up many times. CDR3 sequence reads: CASSTTRLPYNSPLHF. CDR3 nucleotides: TGTGCCAGCAGCACCACCCGACTGCCCTATAATTCACCCCTCCACTTT. This rearrangement joins TRBV7-9 to TRBJ1-6, with D unclear. With 5 bases removed from V and 2 bases from J, the gap between germline ends came to 13 bases. Per germline, CDR1 SEHNR and CDR2 FQNEAQ (reference sequence). There are 16 residues in the CDR3.

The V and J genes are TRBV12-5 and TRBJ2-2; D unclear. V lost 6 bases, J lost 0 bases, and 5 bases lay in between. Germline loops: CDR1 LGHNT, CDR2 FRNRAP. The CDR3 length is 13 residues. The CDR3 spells CASGSPNTGELFF. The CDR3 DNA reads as TGTGCTAGTGGGTCACCGAACACCGGGGAGCTGTTTTTT.

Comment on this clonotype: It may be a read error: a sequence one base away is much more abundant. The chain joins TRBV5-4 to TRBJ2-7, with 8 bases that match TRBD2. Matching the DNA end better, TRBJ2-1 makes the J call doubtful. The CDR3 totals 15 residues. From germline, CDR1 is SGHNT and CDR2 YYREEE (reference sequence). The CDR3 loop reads CASSSSSGYSYEQFF. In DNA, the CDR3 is TGTGCCAGCAGTTCCTCTAGCGGGTACTCCTACGAGCAGTTCTTC.

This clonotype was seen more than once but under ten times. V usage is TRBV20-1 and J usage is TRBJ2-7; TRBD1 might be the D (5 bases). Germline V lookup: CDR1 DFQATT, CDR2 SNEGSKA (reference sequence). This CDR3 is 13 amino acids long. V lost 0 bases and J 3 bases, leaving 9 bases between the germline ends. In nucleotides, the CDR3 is TGCAGTGCTAGAGATGACAGTTACTACGAGCAGTACTTC. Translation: CSARDDSYYEQYF.

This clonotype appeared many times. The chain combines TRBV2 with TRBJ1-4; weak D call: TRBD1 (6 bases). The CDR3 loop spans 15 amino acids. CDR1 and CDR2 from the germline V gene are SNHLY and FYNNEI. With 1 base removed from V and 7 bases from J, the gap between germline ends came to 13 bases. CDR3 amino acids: CASSEDRVGSEKLFF. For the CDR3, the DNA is TGTGCCAGCAGTGAAGACAGGGTTGGGAGTGAAAAACTGTTTTTT.

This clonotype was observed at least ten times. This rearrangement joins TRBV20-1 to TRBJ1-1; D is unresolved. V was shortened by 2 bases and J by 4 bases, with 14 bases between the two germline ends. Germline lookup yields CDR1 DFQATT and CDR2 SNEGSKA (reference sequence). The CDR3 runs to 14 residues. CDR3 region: CSARRGPTTTEAFF. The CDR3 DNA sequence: TGCAGTGCTAGACGCGGCCCTACCACCACTGAAGCTTTCTTT.

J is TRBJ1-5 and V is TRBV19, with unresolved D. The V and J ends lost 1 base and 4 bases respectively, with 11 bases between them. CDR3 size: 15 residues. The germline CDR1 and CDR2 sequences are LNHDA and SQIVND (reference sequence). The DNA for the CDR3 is TGTGCCAGTAGTATAGTACCGGAACCAAATCAGCCCCAGCATTTT. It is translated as CASSIVPEPNQPQHF.

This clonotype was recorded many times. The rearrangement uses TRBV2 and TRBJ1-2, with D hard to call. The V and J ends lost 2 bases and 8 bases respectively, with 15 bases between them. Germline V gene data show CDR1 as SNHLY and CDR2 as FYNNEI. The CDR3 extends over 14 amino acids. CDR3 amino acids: CASSEFRGQGGYTF. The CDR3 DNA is TGTGCCAGCAGTGAATTTCGGGGTCAAGGCGGCTACACCTTC. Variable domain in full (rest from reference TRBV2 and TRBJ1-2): EPEVTQTPSHQVTQMGQEVILRCVPISNHLYFYWYRQILGQKVEFLVSFYNNEISEKSEIFDDQFSVERPDGSNFTLKIRSTKLEDSAMYFCASSEFRGQGGYTFGSGTRLTVV.

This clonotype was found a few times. The CDR3 region has the DNA TGCGCCAGCAGCCAAGGGGAGATCGCTAACTATGGCTACACCTTC. Its translation is CASSQGEIANYGYTF. This chain joins TRBV4-1 and TRBJ1-2; D ambiguous. Germline loops: CDR1 MGHRA, CDR2 YSYEKL. The CDR3 has 15 amino acids. V lost 1 base and J lost 0, with 9 bases in between.

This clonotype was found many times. CDR3 in DNA: TGTGCCAGCAGTTACACTAGCCTCAGGGATTCCTACAATGAGCAGTTCTTC. Amino acid sequence: CASSYTSLRDSYNEQFF. This rearrangement joins TRBV6-5 to TRBJ2-1, with D tentatively TRBD2 (6 bases). Germline loops: CDR1 MNHEY, CDR2 SVGAGI. The CDR3 loop spans 17 amino acids. Trimming took off 2 bases at V and 1 base at J, with 15 bases between the two ends.

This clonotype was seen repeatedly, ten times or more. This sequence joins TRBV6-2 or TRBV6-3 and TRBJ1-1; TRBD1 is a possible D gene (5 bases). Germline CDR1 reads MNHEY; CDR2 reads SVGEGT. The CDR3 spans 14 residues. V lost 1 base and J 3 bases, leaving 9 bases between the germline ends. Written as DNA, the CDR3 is TGTGCCAGCAGTTACTACGTGGGGGACACTGAAGCTTTCTTT. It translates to CASSYYVGDTEAFF.

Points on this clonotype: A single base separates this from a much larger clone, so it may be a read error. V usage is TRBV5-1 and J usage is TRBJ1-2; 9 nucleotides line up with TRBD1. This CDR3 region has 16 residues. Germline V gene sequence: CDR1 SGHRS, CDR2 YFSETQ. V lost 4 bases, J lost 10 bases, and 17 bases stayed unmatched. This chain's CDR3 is CASSISGTGRNDVYTF. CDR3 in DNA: TGCGCCAGCAGCATCTCCGGGACAGGGAGGAACGATGTCTACACCTTC. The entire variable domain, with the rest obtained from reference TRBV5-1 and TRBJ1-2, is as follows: KAGVTQTPRYLIKTRGQQVTLSCSPISGHRSVSWYQQTPGQGLQFLFEYFSETQRNKGNFPGRFSGRQFSNSRSEMNVSTLELGDSALYLCASSISGTGRNDVYTFGSGTRLTVV.

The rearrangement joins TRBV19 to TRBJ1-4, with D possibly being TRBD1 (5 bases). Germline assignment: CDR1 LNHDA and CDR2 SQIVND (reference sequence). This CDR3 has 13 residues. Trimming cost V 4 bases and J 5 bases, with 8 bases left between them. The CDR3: CASSRRQNEKLFF. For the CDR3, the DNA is TGTGCCAGTAGTAGACGACAGAATGAAAAACTGTTTTTT. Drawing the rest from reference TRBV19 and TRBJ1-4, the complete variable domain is DGGITQSPKYLFRKEGQNVTLSCEQNLNHDAMYWYRQDPGQGLRLIYYSQIVNDFQKGDIAEGYSVSREKKESFPLTVTSAQKNPTAFYLCASSRRQNEKLFFGSGTQLSVL.